A selection of T cell receptor beta chains follows, all from one sample in a study of OX40 agonist ivuxolimab in advanced cancers. Generated by immunoSEQ multiplex PCR, the TCRdb table keeps only in-frame clones and is missing some. The table records 37,000 or so clones, around four fifths of them present only once. Material: CD4+ or CD8+ T cells sorted from blood, obtained in a trial of the OX40 agonist ivuxolimab. Source of these receptors: an adult with an advanced solid tumor such as melanoma, head and neck, liver or kidney cancer. Both conserved end residues are part of each CDR3. Each record gives: J gene, clone size, D gene, V gene, CDR3 protein, CDR3 DNA. The D gene is left open where the match is weak. For some rows the clone size is stated as once, few or many, or as a class when expanded; others skip it.

j_call: TRBJ2-6; clone_size: NA; d_call: NA; v_call: TRBV7-6; cdr3_aa: CASSLQSGVGANVLTF; cdr3_nt: TGTGCCAGCAGCCTCCAGTCAGGGGTGGGGGCCAACGTCCTGACTTTC
j_call: TRBJ2-3; clone_size: NA; d_call: NA; v_call: TRBV18; cdr3_aa: CASSPQVRGSTDTQYF; cdr3_nt: TGTGCCAGCTCACCACAGGTGCGGGGTAGCACAGATACGCAGTATTTT
j_call: TRBJ1-2; clone_size: once; d_call: TRBD1; v_call: TRBV9; cdr3_aa: CASSVDPLTGGDYGYTF; cdr3_nt: TGTGCCAGCAGCGTGGATCCTTTGACAGGGGGAGACTATGGCTACACCTTC
j_call: TRBJ2-7; clone_size: NA; d_call: TRBD1; v_call: TRBV18; cdr3_aa: CASSPRGQGAAYEQYF; cdr3_nt: TGTGCCAGCTCACCAAGGGGACAGGGGGCTGCCTACGAGCAGTACTTC
j_call: TRBJ2-7; clone_size: NA; d_call: TRBD1; v_call: TRBV6-1; cdr3_aa: CASGWVGQGAYEQYF; cdr3_nt: TGTGCCAGTGGGTGGGTGGGACAGGGGGCCTACGAGCAGTACTTC
j_call: TRBJ1-2; clone_size: NA; d_call: TRBD1; v_call: TRBV2; cdr3_aa: CASSSGQGWANYGYTF; cdr3_nt: TGTGCCAGCAGTTCTGGACAGGGGTGGGCTAACTATGGCTACACCTTC
j_call: TRBJ2-1; clone_size: NA; d_call: TRBD2; v_call: TRBV19; cdr3_aa: CASSIDWGSGGTPYNEQFF; cdr3_nt: TGTGCCAGTAGTATAGATTGGGGTAGCGGGGGGACACCCTACAATGAGCAGTTCTTC
j_call: TRBJ2-5; clone_size: NA; d_call: TRBD2; v_call: TRBV6-1; cdr3_aa: CASSEGPSGPQETQYF; cdr3_nt: TGTGCCAGCAGTGAAGGGCCTAGCGGTCCCCAAGAGACCCAGTACTTC
j_call: TRBJ2-7; clone_size: NA; d_call: NA; v_call: TRBV5-1; cdr3_aa: CASSPTPGTASYEQYF; cdr3_nt: TGCGCCAGCAGCCCGACCCCCGGGACTGCTTCCTACGAGCAGTACTTC
j_call: TRBJ1-1; clone_size: NA; d_call: TRBD1; v_call: TRBV7-9; cdr3_aa: CASSTGQVLEAFF; cdr3_nt: TGTGCCAGCAGCACGGGACAGGTCTTAGAAGCTTTCTTT
j_call: TRBJ2-6; clone_size: NA; d_call: NA; v_call: TRBV11-2; cdr3_aa: CASSSTRARGANVLTF; cdr3_nt: TGTGCCAGCAGCTCAACCAGGGCGCGGGGGGCCAACGTCCTGACTTTC
j_call: TRBJ2-1; clone_size: NA; d_call: NA; v_call: TRBV5-6; cdr3_aa: CASSRRLGEQFF; cdr3_nt: TGTGCCAGCAGCCGTCGACTCGGTGAGCAGTTCTTC
j_call: TRBJ2-5; clone_size: NA; d_call: NA; v_call: TRBV7-7; cdr3_aa: CASSLGRVSPRETQYF; cdr3_nt: TGTGCCAGCAGCTTAGGGCGGGTCTCTCCGCGAGAGACCCAGTACTTC
j_call: TRBJ1-1; clone_size: NA; d_call: NA; v_call: TRBV7-2; cdr3_aa: CASSLGTGRGTEAFF; cdr3_nt: TGTGCCAGCAGCTTAGGGACGGGGCGGGGCACTGAAGCTTTCTTT
j_call: TRBJ2-3; clone_size: once; d_call: NA; v_call: TRBV5-8; cdr3_aa: CASSLTGITDTQYF; cdr3_nt: TGTGCCAGCAGCTTGACAGGGATCACAGATACGCAGTATTTT